These T cell receptor beta chains were read from a single sample in a study of read filtering for tumor transcriptome and immune sequencing. TCRdb ran MiXCR on the reads and lists one entry per CDR3 protein. The sample holds 100,000 to 150,000 distinct CDR3 sequences; 10% to 15% are singletons and the top ten take about 11%. Sequenced sample: a population of CD138-negative cells sorted from bone marrow. The receptor source for this set is a donor aged 40 or over with multiple myeloma. CDR3s include the opening cysteine and the closing phenylalanine or tryptophan. A D gene is named only where the DNA matches it firmly. Where a row states a size, it is once, few, many or the class of an expanded clone; other rows omit it.

TRBJ2-3	TRBV5-6	many	.	CASSLVGPDTQYF	TGTGCCAGCAGCTTGGTAGGGCCAGATACGCAGTATTTT
TRBJ2-1	TRBV6-6	many	TRBD1	CASSQGQGVYNEQFF	TGTGCCAGCAGCCAGGGACAGGGGGTTTACAATGAGCAGTTCTTC
TRBJ1-6	TRBV2	.	.	CASREGANSTLHF	TGTGCCAGCAGGGAGGGAGCTAATTCGACCCTCCACTTT
TRBJ2-6	TRBV4-2	few	.	CASSQEPGAGANVLTF	TGTGCCAGCAGCCAAGAGCCAGGGGCTGGGGCCAACGTCCTGACTTTC
TRBJ2-3	TRBV20-1	many	.	CSARPASVPTDTQYF	TGCAGTGCTAGACCCGCTAGCGTACCCACAGATACGCAGTATTTT
TRBJ2-1	TRBV12-3/TRBV12-4	.	TRBD2	CASRSTSGSYNEQFF	TGTGCCAGCAGGAGTACTAGCGGCTCCTACAATGAGCAGTTCTTC
TRBJ1-1	TRBV6-5	many	.	CASSPGGWNTEAFF	TGTGCCAGCAGTCCGGGCGGGTGGAACACTGAAGCTTTCTTT
TRBJ2-1	TRBV20-1	many	TRBD2	CRAPRLAGGYNEQFF	TGCAGGGCTCCCAGACTAGCGGGAGGTTACAATGAGCAGTTCTTC
TRBJ2-2	TRBV5-6	many	.	CASTETGSRERDTGELFF	TGTGCCAGCACGGAAACAGGGTCGCGGGAGCGGGACACCGGGGAGCTGTTTTTT
TRBJ2-3	TRBV7-6	.	TRBD2	CASSARLASDTQYF	TGTGCCAGCAGCGCCCGACTAGCGTCAGATACGCAGTATTTT
TRBJ2-5	TRBV28	many	.	CASSLPGTNQETQYF	TGTGCCAGCAGCCTCCCCGGGACCAACCAAGAGACCCAGTACTTC
TRBJ2-1	TRBV7-2	many	TRBD2	CASSIGTSGTHSHNEQFF	TGTGCCAGCAGCATTGGGACTAGCGGGACCCACTCCCACAATGAGCAGTTCTTC
TRBJ2-7	TRBV28	many	TRBD2	CASRGTSGRAAYEQYF	TGTGCCAGCAGGGGGACTAGCGGGAGGGCCGCCTACGAGCAGTACTTC
TRBJ1-1	TRBV12-3/TRBV12-4	many	.	CASSPRTARMNTEAFF	TGTGCCAGCAGTCCGAGGACGGCCCGTATGAACACTGAAGCTTTCTTT
TRBJ1-4	TRBV28	few	TRBD1	CASSTRDRGLGGEKLFF	TGTGCCAGCAGTACCCGGGACAGGGGCCTGGGGGGGGAAAAACTGTTTTTT
TRBJ2-5	TRBV4-2	many	.	CASSQGGVQETQYF	TGTGCCAGCAGCCAAGGGGGAGTACAAGAGACCCAGTACTTC
TRBJ2-2	TRBV27	many	TRBD2	CASSRLAGTGELFF	TGTGCCAGCAGTAGGCTAGCGGGCACCGGGGAGCTGTTTTTT
TRBJ2-2	TRBV7-2	many	TRBD2	CASSEGSGRVSTGELFF	TGTGCCAGCAGCGAAGGTAGCGGGAGAGTGAGCACCGGGGAGCTGTTTTTT
TRBJ2-1	TRBV28	many	TRBD2	CASSLPAGGAYEQFF	TGTGCCAGCAGTTTACCAGCGGGAGGGGCCTATGAGCAGTTCTTC
TRBJ1-1	TRBV4-2	many	.	CASSPAGTGVQGEAFF	TGTGCCAGCAGCCCCGCGGGCACGGGGGTCCAGGGTGAAGCTTTCTTT
TRBJ1-1	TRBV29-1	many	.	CSVEQGGNTEAFF	TGCAGCGTTGAACAGGGTGGGAACACTGAAGCTTTCTTT
TRBJ2-1	TRBV7-9	many	TRBD1	CASSLGARGTGGPYNEQFF	TGTGCCAGCAGCTTAGGAGCCCGGGGGACAGGGGGCCCCTACAATGAGCAGTTCTTC
TRBJ2-6	TRBV18	many	TRBD1	CASSPDRVSGANVLTF	TGTGCCAGCTCACCCGACAGGGTCTCTGGGGCCAACGTCCTGACTTTC
TRBJ1-2	TRBV4-2	many	.	CASSQERGSFYGYTF	TGTGCCAGCAGCCAAGAGAGGGGGAGTTTCTATGGCTACACCTTC
TRBJ1-1	TRBV18	many	.	CASSPLEEAFF	TGTGCCAGCTCACCACTCGAGGAAGCTTTCTTT
TRBJ2-3	TRBV10-3	few	TRBD1	CAISESTGADTLYF	TGTGCCATCAGTGAGTCGACAGGGGCAGATACGCTGTATTTT
TRBJ1-4	TRBV6-1	many	TRBD1	CASSERGTGGYGGEKLFF	TGTGCCAGCAGTGAAAGAGGGACAGGGGGCTATGGGGGTGAAAAACTGTTTTTT
TRBJ2-1	TRBV9	many	.	CASLLRWVREQFF	TGTGCCAGCCTATTGAGGTGGGTACGTGAGCAGTTCTTC
TRBJ2-3	TRBV2	many	.	CASSIATDTQYF	TGTGCCAGCAGCATAGCCACAGATACGCAGTATTTT
TRBJ1-6	TRBV19	few	.	CASSIGGDSPLHF	TGTGCCAGTAGTATTGGGGGAGATTCACCCCTCCACTTT
TRBJ1-5	TRBV12-3/TRBV12-4	few	TRBD1	CASRVQGKGQPQHF	TGTGCCAGCAGGGTACAGGGGAAGGGTCAGCCCCAGCATTTT
TRBJ2-2	TRBV2	many	.	CASSEIQPGTGELFF	TGTGCCAGCAGTGAAATTCAACCGGGGACCGGGGAGCTGTTTTTT
TRBJ1-1	TRBV28	many	TRBD1	CASSPGQAETEAFF	TGTGCCAGCAGCCCGGGACAGGCAGAGACTGAAGCTTTCTTT
TRBJ2-3	TRBV28	many	TRBD1	CASSQGAKTDTQYF	TGTGCCAGCAGTCAGGGGGCGAAGACAGATACGCAGTATTTT
TRBJ2-7	TRBV4-2	many	TRBD2	CASSQGREGRHEQYF	TGTGCCAGCAGCCAGGGTCGGGAGGGCCGCCACGAGCAGTACTTC
TRBJ2-3	TRBV7-2	many	.	CASSARTGLRADTQYF	TGTGCCAGCAGCGCCAGGACGGGGCTTAGAGCAGATACGCAGTATTTT
TRBJ1-1	TRBV11-1	many	TRBD1	CASSPLNRGLPGGEAFF	TGTGCCAGCAGCCCACTTAACAGGGGGTTGCCGGGGGGAGAAGCTTTCTTT
TRBJ2-7	TRBV11-2	.	TRBD1	CASSLGQGAINEQYF	TGTGCCAGCAGCTTAGGACAGGGGGCGATCAACGAGCAGTACTTC
TRBJ2-3	TRBV5-4	.	TRBD2	CASSRTSATDTQYF	TGTGCCAGCAGCCGAACTAGCGCCACAGATACGCAGTATTTT
TRBJ2-5	TRBV2	few	TRBD2	CASSLRLAGFQETQYF	TGTGCCAGCAGCCTCAGACTAGCGGGCTTCCAAGAGACCCAGTACTTC
TRBJ1-5	TRBV7-9	many	.	CASSLEGADQPQHF	TGTGCCAGCAGCTTAGAAGGGGCGGACCAGCCCCAGCATTTT
TRBJ2-1	TRBV7-9	many	.	CASSFPAPRNEQFF	TGTGCCAGCAGCTTCCCGGCCCCTCGCAATGAGCAGTTCTTC